These 3 T cell receptor beta chains came from one sample sequenced in a study of T-cell reconstitution after alpha-beta-depleted transplantation in children. It was with unique molecular identifiers that the TCRbeta library was prepared. TCRdb fed the PCR reads into MiXCR, producing one record per CDR3 protein. The table lists some 350,000 distinct CDR3 sequences, about a tenth of them singletons. Sequenced here: PBMCs from the stem cell graft donor, sampled from the stem cell graft. These receptors originate from a human donor who donated a stem cell graft to a child with acute lymphoblastic leukemia.

The chain recombines TRBV29-1 with TRBJ1-4; unclear D gene. The length of the CDR3 is 13 residues. The V end lost 4 bases, the J end lost 0 bases, and 6 bases lay between the germline ends. In germline, CDR1 is SQVTM, CDR2 ANQGSEA. The CDR3 sequence is CSVAPTTNEKLFF. CDR3 nucleotide sequence: TGCAGCGTTGCACCGACAACTAATGAAAAACTGTTTTTT.

The chain couples TRBV9 to TRBJ2-1; a possible D gene is TRBD2 (6 bases). Germline-derived CDR1 and CDR2 are SGDLS and YYNGEE. The CDR3 contains 13 residues. The V and J ends lost 3 bases and 3 bases respectively, with 7 bases between them. The CDR3 DNA follows: TGTGCCAGCAGCGGGACTATCTACAATGAGCAGTTCTTC. Protein product: CASSGTIYNEQFF.

In its sample, this clonotype was seen many times. The CDR3 bases are TGTGCCAGCAGTGACTATACGCAGTATTTT. Translated: CASSDYTQYF. The rearrangement joins TRBV2 to TRBJ2-3; D is unclear. V was pared by 3 bases and J by 7 bases, with 2 bases between. The germline V gene encodes CDR1 SNHLY and CDR2 FYNNEI. The CDR3 extends over 10 amino acids.